This passage covers 10 T cell receptor beta chains from one sample sequenced in a study of breast tumors, draining lymph nodes, adjacent tissues. In TCRdb, the multiplex PCR reads were re-called with MiXCR into one record per CDR3 protein. The sample carries about 140,000 distinct CDR3 sequences, 20% to 25% recorded once. The lymph nodes were axillary draining lymph nodes from breast cancer patients. Sequences were obtained from axillary lymph node tissue. The receptor source for this set is a female donor with breast cancer. Some clones in this sample may be carry-over from other donors' samples.

This clonotype was counted only a few times. The CDR3 protein is CASRASGGNQPQHF. CDR3 nucleotides: TGTGCCAGCAGGGCGAGTGGTGGCAATCAGCCCCAGCATTTT. The rearrangement joins TRBV28 to TRBJ1-5; D unclear. V lost 6 bases and J 2 bases, leaving 11 bases between the germline ends. CDR3 size: 14 residues. The germline CDR1 and CDR2 sequences are MDHEN and SYDVKM.

The sample holds many counts of this clonotype. This chain connects TRBV2 to TRBJ2-7; TRBD2 might be the D (7 bases). The CDR3 has 15 residues. CDR1 and CDR2 from the germline V gene are SNHLY and FYNNEI. The V gene lost 4 bases and the J gene lost 1 base, with 14 bases spanning the gap. CDR3 protein: CASSVGGALSYEQYF. DNA of the CDR3: TGTGCCAGCAGTGTGGGGGGGGCCCTTTCCTACGAGCAGTACTTC.

The V and J genes are TRBV6-1 and TRBJ2-6; D not certain. Trimming left V 4 bases short and J 0 bases short, with 4 bases between. CDR1 and CDR2 (germline): MNHNS, SASEGT. This CDR3 has 14 amino acids. The CDR3 region has the DNA TGTGCCAGCAGTGCAGTCTCTGGGGCCAACGTCCTGACTTTC. It encodes CASSAVSGANVLTF.

This clonotype was counted ten times or more. This chain connects TRBV12-3 or TRBV12-4 to TRBJ1-2; tentative D call: TRBD1 (6 bases). The CDR3 contains 16 residues. Trimming removed 6 bases at V and 2 bases at J, with 19 bases between. The CDR3 loop reads CASRNIQGLLNYGYTF. The CDR3 DNA reads as TGTGCCAGCAGGAACATTCAGGGGCTCCTAAACTATGGCTACACCTTC.

This chain uses TRBV28 with TRBJ1-5; weak D call: TRBD1 (5 bases). Germline CDR1 is MDHEN and CDR2 is SYDVKM. Trimming pared 6 bases from V and 1 base from J, leaving 16 bases between. The CDR3 is made up of 16 amino acids. This CDR3 reads CASSIPGTVSNQPQHF. The CDR3 coding sequence is TGTGCCAGCAGCATACCGGGGACCGTCAGCAATCAGCCCCAGCATTTT.

Of note for this clonotype: A much larger clone differs by one base, so this may be a read error. This sequence joins TRBV7-2 and TRBJ2-2, with a tentative D call TRBD2 (5 bases). The germline V gene encodes CDR1 SGHTA and CDR2 FQGNSA. This CDR3 spans 16 amino acids. CDR3 sequence: CASSLDPVVGTGELSF. CDR3 DNA: TGTGCCAGCAGCTTAGACCCGGTTGTGGGCACCGGGGAGCTGTCTTTT.

This clonotype was seen repeatedly, ten times or more. The chain couples TRBV30 to TRBJ2-7; tentative D call: TRBD1 (6 bases). Deletions cut 3 bases from V and 3 bases from J, with 15 bases between. The CDR3 sequence is 14 residues long. Germline CDR1 reads GTSNPN; CDR2 reads SVGIG (reference sequence). CDR3 in DNA: TGTGCCTGGAGACCACAGGGACCCTACTACGAGCAGTACTTC. Translation: CAWRPQGPYYEQYF.

This clonotype was seen at least ten times. The chain is built from TRBV19 and TRBJ2-7, with 7 bases aligning to TRBD1. CDR3 length: 13 residues. V shed 6 bases, J shed 4 bases, and the junction held 6 bases outside the gene matches. Germline loops: CDR1 LNHDA, CDR2 SQIVND (reference sequence). CDR3 amino acids: CASRNRGQYEQYF. The CDR3 region has the DNA TGTGCCAGTAGAAACAGGGGACAGTACGAGCAGTACTTC.

As regards this clonotype: This may be a read error: a much more frequent sequence differs by one nucleotide. The CDR3 end shows no conserved phenylalanine or tryptophan, and so a read error is likely. The genes are TRBV9 and TRBJ1-2; perhaps TRBD1 as D (6 bases). This CDR3 has 14 residues. Trimming pared 2 bases from V and 8 bases from J, leaving 16 bases between. The germline V gene encodes CDR1 SGDLS and CDR2 YYNGEE. Here the CDR3 DNA reads TGTGCCAGCAGCGTTATACAGGGCCAAGGGGGCTACACCTCC. Translation: CASSVIQGQGGYTS.

This clonotype came up many times. The genes are TRBV20-1 and TRBJ2-5, with D tentatively TRBD2 (6 bases). There are 17 residues in the CDR3. Trimming pared 5 bases from V and 4 bases from J, leaving 26 bases between. Germline CDR1 is DFQATT and CDR2 is SNEGSKA (reference sequence). The CDR3 sequence is CSASPGGSGVGGETQYF. The CDR3, as DNA: TGCAGTGCTTCCCCCGGGGGTAGCGGCGTCGGAGGAGAGACCCAGTACTTC.